The rows below give T cell receptor beta chains drawn from one sample of a study of blood T cell repertoires in COVID-19. Only in-frame clones appear in the TCRdb table, and some are missing; sequencing was by immunoSEQ multiplex PCR. Among over 200,000 clones listed, approximately 80% were seen once. Sequencing input: PBMCs or T cells enriched from blood (not recorded which). The source is a woman aged 45-60 years with acute COVID-19. The CDR3 runs from the conserved cysteine through the conserved F or W. D genes are given only for firm matches. Clone size, where shown, is once, few, many, or a class for clones that have expanded.

j_call v_call d_call clone_size cdr3_aa cdr3_nt
TRBJ1-1 TRBV7-2 . . CASSSDRLNTEAFF TGTGCCAGCAGCTCCGACAGATTGAACACTGAAGCTTTCTTT
TRBJ1-5 TRBV19 . . CASRSTERGPGQPQHF TGTGCCAGTAGAAGTACCGAGCGGGGGCCGGGTCAGCCCCAGCATTTT
TRBJ2-5 TRBV7-9 TRBD2 once CASSLSLAGGETQYF TGTGCCAGCAGCTTATCCCTAGCGGGGGGAGAGACCCAGTACTTC
TRBJ2-6 TRBV19 TRBD1 . CASSPQGTVKLSGANVLTF TGTGCCAGTAGTCCCCAGGGGACAGTTAAGTTATCTGGGGCCAACGTCCTGACTTTC
TRBJ1-1 TRBV30 . . CAWSVLWGREAFF TGTGCCTGGAGTGTACTTTGGGGCAGGGAAGCTTTCTTT
TRBJ1-5 TRBV5-1 TRBD1 . CASSFGTGARQPQHF TGCGCCAGCAGCTTTGGGACAGGGGCAAGACAGCCCCAGCATTTT
TRBJ2-2 TRBV30 TRBD1 . CAWITGGGRTGELFF TGTGCCTGGATAACAGGGGGAGGTAGGACCGGGGAGCTGTTTTTT
TRBJ2-7 TRBV5-4 TRBD2 . CASSSTSGRPYEQYF TGTGCCAGCAGCTCCACTAGCGGGAGACCCTACGAGCAGTACTTC
TRBJ2-7 TRBV6-4 . few CASSDSCEQYF TGTGCCAGCAGTGATTCGTGCGAGCAGTACTTC
TRBJ1-6 TRBV19 . . CASSLHRVQGSPLHF TGTGCCAGTAGTTTACACAGGGTGCAGGGTTCACCCCTCCACTTT
TRBJ1-2 TRBV6-6 TRBD1 . CASSTPGQSDYGYTF TGTGCCAGCAGTACTCCGGGACAGAGTGACTATGGCTACACCTTC
TRBJ2-7 TRBV27 . . CASILGHEQYF TGTGCCAGCATCCTGGGGCACGAGCAGTACTTC
TRBJ2-7 TRBV6-2/TRBV6-3 . . CASSGIRTGITYEQYF TGTGCCAGCAGCGGTATACGGACGGGAATTACCTACGAGCAGTACTTC
TRBJ2-1 TRBV6-1 . . CASSDRGDYNEQFF TGTGCCAGCAGTGACAGGGGAGACTACAATGAGCAGTTCTTC
TRBJ1-6 TRBV12-2 . many CARRQGEEGSPLHF TGTGCAAGAAGACAGGGGGAGGAAGGTTCACCCCTCCACTTT
TRBJ2-7 TRBV3-1/TRBV3-2 . . CASSQPTPGEQYF TGTGCCAGCAGCCAACCGACCCCGGGCGAGCAGTACTTC
TRBJ1-1 TRBV11-2 . . CASTRQVLNTEAFF TGTGCCAGCACCCGACAGGTTTTGAACACTGAAGCTTTCTTT
TRBJ2-6 TRBV9 . . CASSRDPHSGANVLTF TGTGCCAGCAGCCGGGATCCTCACTCTGGGGCCAACGTCCTGACTTTC